This T cell receptor beta chain was identified in a study of blood T cell repertoires in COVID-19. Study summary: COVID-19 samples, acute and convalescent, were from the United States, Italy and Spain. T cells, B-cell-depleted T cells, or PBMCs provided the cDNA or gDNA that served as material.

Trimming stripped 5 bases from V and 5 bases from J, with 9 bases between. Germline loops: CDR1 KGHSH, CDR2 LQKENI. CDR3 length: 13 residues. Authors' methods: Amplification of reference gene primers was used by the study to estimate nucleated cell counts. Data came from immunoSEQ multiplex PCR; TCRdb stores just in-frame clones and leaves some out. V, J and clone size are those of that table, while D and trimming were read from the DNA. The profile shows about 190,000 clones, roughly nine tenths of them singletons. The rearrangement links TRBV18 to TRBJ1-4, with D hard to call. The specimen sequenced was peripheral blood. The receptor was isolated from a man younger than 40 with acute or convalescent COVID-19. The CDR3 loop reads CASSRTENEKLFF. CDR3 DNA: TGTGCCAGCTCAAGGACTGAGAATGAAAAACTGTTTTTT.